Listed below are T cell receptor beta chains from one sample, sequenced in a study of T cells after yellow fever vaccination. TCRdb itself ran the 5' RACE reads through MiXCR, one entry per CDR3 protein. The data contain over 110,000 distinct CDR3 sequences, more than 6% of them singletons. Here the sequenced sample was CD4+ T cells sorted from PBMCs, taken 5 days after the yellow fever booster vaccination. These receptors were collected from a man younger than 45 who received the YFV17D yellow fever vaccine. Each CDR3 is given with its conserved first and last residue. The D gene is left open where the match is weak. The listing skips clone size in some rows; elsewhere it reads once, few, many or a size class.

abundance | j_gene | d_gene | v_gene | CDR3aa | CDR3nt
many | TRBJ2-2 | NA | TRBV6-2/TRBV6-3 | CASSAAGVSGPGELFF | TGTGCCAGCAGTGCCGCAGGGGTTAGCGGGCCCGGGGAGCTGTTTTTT
many | TRBJ2-1 | NA | TRBV7-2 | CASSLDSTYNEQFF | TGTGCCAGCAGCTTAGATAGCACCTACAATGAGCAGTTCTTC
many | TRBJ2-7 | TRBD1 | TRBV5-1 | CASSLGQSSYEQYF | TGTGCCAGCAGCCTGGGACAGAGCTCCTACGAGCAGTACTTC
many | TRBJ2-3 | TRBD1 | TRBV5-6 | CASSPTGFPDTQYF | TGTGCCAGCAGCCCGACAGGGTTTCCAGATACGCAGTATTTT
few | TRBJ2-1 | TRBD2 | TRBV15 | CATSGGGGDIGRYNEQFF | TGTGCCACCAGCGGGGGGGGGGGTGACATTGGAAGGTACAATGAGCAGTTCTTC
many | TRBJ2-7 | TRBD2 | TRBV4-3 | CASSRGLAGSSYEQYF | TGCGCCAGCAGCCGCGGACTAGCGGGGAGCTCCTACGAGCAGTACTTC
many | TRBJ2-6 | TRBD1 | TRBV3-1 | CASSSWGQGKEGANVLTF | TGTGCCAGCAGCTCGTGGGGACAGGGCAAAGAGGGGGCCAACGTCCTGACTTTC
many | TRBJ2-7 | NA | TRBV7-2 | CASSKRKSYEQYF | TGTGCCAGCAGCAAACGGAAGTCCTACGAGCAGTACTTC
few | TRBJ2-1 | TRBD2 | TRBV7-6 | CASSLVAGAAYNEQFF | TGTGCCAGCAGCTTAGTGGCGGGAGCTGCCTACAATGAGCAGTTCTTC
many | TRBJ2-1 | TRBD2 | TRBV20-1 | CSAIDGRALDEQFF | TGCAGTGCTATTGACGGGAGGGCCTTAGATGAGCAGTTCTTC
many | TRBJ2-7 | NA | TRBV12-3/TRBV12-4 | CASSFRPTGRTYEQYF | TGTGCCAGCAGTTTCCGCCCGACAGGGAGGACCTACGAGCAGTACTTC
few | TRBJ2-1 | TRBD2 | TRBV4-2 | CASSQQAGASYNEQFF | TGTGCCAGCAGCCAGCAAGCGGGAGCGTCCTACAATGAGCAGTTCTTC
many | TRBJ2-4 | NA | TRBV7-9 | CASSSLAGSPNQNIQYF | TGTGCCAGCAGCTCCCTCGCCGGTAGTCCTAACCAAAACATTCAGTACTTC
many | TRBJ2-1 | NA | TRBV14 | CASSQGAPGDNEQFF | TGTGCCAGCAGCCAAGGGGCACCAGGAGACAATGAGCAGTTCTTC
many | TRBJ1-4 | TRBD1 | TRBV6-5 | CASSYSAGGSEKLFF | TGTGCCAGCAGTTACTCGGCAGGGGGAAGTGAAAAACTGTTTTTT
few | TRBJ2-1 | NA | TRBV18 | CASSPMQSSSYNEQFF | TGTGCCAGCTCACCGATGCAGTCGAGCTCCTACAATGAGCAGTTCTTC
many | TRBJ2-2 | TRBD1 | TRBV4-2 | CASSQDGQGGPGELFF | TGTGCCAGCAGCCAGGATGGACAGGGTGGCCCCGGGGAGCTGTTTTTT
few | TRBJ2-7 | TRBD2 | TRBV20-1 | CSARVPPSGGYYEQYF | TGCAGTGCTAGGGTCCCGCCTAGCGGGGGGTACTACGAGCAGTACTTC
many | TRBJ1-1 | NA | TRBV29-1 | CSVKSGANTEAFF | TGCAGCGTTAAGTCAGGAGCTAACACTGAAGCTTTCTTT
many | TRBJ2-3 | TRBD2 | TRBV4-3 | CASSHQAGLVVDTQYF | TGCGCCAGCAGCCATCAGGCGGGACTAGTGGTAGATACGCAGTATTTT
many | TRBJ2-3 | NA | TRBV12-3/TRBV12-4 | CASSSGLRVSSTDTQYF | TGTGCCAGCAGTTCGGGACTCCGGGTCTCTAGCACAGATACGCAGTATTTT
many | TRBJ1-6 | TRBD1 | TRBV18 | CASSLQGAKTSLHF | TGTGCCAGCTCACTACAGGGGGCGAAAACGTCCCTCCACTTT
many | TRBJ1-4 | NA | TRBV12-3/TRBV12-4 | CASSFTRVDSEKLFF | TGTGCCAGCAGTTTCACCAGGGTCGACAGCGAAAAACTGTTTTTT
many | TRBJ2-1 | NA | TRBV7-9 | CASSLDGRNNEQFF | TGTGCCAGCAGCTTAGATGGGCGGAACAATGAGCAGTTCTTC
many | TRBJ2-5 | NA | TRBV25-1 | CASSEGGIQETQYF | TGTGCCAGCAGTGAAGGGGGGATCCAAGAGACCCAGTACTTC
many | TRBJ2-1 | NA | TRBV25-1 | CASSEKGSQSYNEQFF | TGTGCCAGCAGTGAAAAGGGTAGCCAGTCCTACAATGAGCAGTTCTTC
many | TRBJ2-3 | NA | TRBV5-1 | CASSLDPATDTQYF | TGCGCCAGCAGCTTGGATCCAGCCACAGATACGCAGTATTTT
many | TRBJ2-1 | TRBD1 | TRBV29-1 | CSARQGDNEQFF | TGCAGCGCCAGACAGGGTGACAATGAGCAGTTCTTC
many | TRBJ2-2 | NA | TRBV28 | CASTLTAPGELFF | TGTGCCAGCACCCTGACTGCCCCCGGGGAGCTGTTTTTT
many | TRBJ2-1 | NA | TRBV5-1 | CASTIDNEQFF | TGCGCCAGCACTATAGACAATGAGCAGTTCTTC
many | TRBJ2-1 | NA | TRBV7-2 | CASSSTAGLNEQFF | TGTGCCAGCAGTTCTACGGCCGGGCTCAATGAGCAGTTCTTC
many | TRBJ1-4 | NA | TRBV7-9 | CASSFSLLATNEKLFF | TGTGCCAGCAGTTTTAGTCTTCTCGCAACTAATGAAAAACTGTTTTTT
many | TRBJ2-6 | TRBD2 | TRBV5-4 | CASSFYNPGLAGPSGANVLTF | TGTGCCAGCAGCTTTTACAACCCGGGACTAGCGGGTCCTTCTGGGGCCAACGTCCTGACTTTC
many | TRBJ2-1 | NA | TRBV5-1 | CASSADNEQFF | TGCGCCAGCAGCGCCGACAATGAGCAGTTCTTC
many | TRBJ2-3 | NA | TRBV2 | CASGGLAGTFDTQYF | TGTGCCAGCGGGGGACTCGCAGGCACCTTCGATACGCAGTATTTT
many | TRBJ2-1 | NA | TRBV12-3/TRBV12-4 | CASSLPPYNEQFF | TGTGCCAGCAGTTTACCTCCCTACAATGAGCAGTTCTTC
many | TRBJ1-6 | NA | TRBV6-5 | CASSYRPGNSPLHF | TGTGCCAGCAGTTACAGGCCCGGTAATTCACCCCTCCACTTT
many | TRBJ1-4 | NA | TRBV27 | CASSRGTNEKLFF | TGTGCCAGCTCGAGAGGGACTAATGAAAAACTGTTTTTT
NA | TRBJ2-7 | NA | TRBV7-8 | CASSPRIQYEQYF | TGTGCCAGCAGCCCCCGGATCCAATACGAGCAGTACTTC
many | TRBJ2-7 | NA | TRBV9 | CASSPPGTAVREQYF | TGTGCCAGCAGCCCCCCCGGGACTGCGGTCCGCGAGCAGTACTTC
many | TRBJ2-7 | NA | TRBV29-1 | CSVRTVPYEQYF | TGCAGCGTGCGGACCGTTCCCTACGAGCAGTACTTC